The TCR beta chain described here comes from a study of T cell responses to AZD1222 COVID-19 vaccine. V lost 3 bases to trimming and J lost 7 bases, with 8 bases between them. Germline lookup yields CDR1 SGHNT and CDR2 YYREEE (reference sequence). CDR3 length equals 12 residues. Findings and caveats of the study: Of the AZD1222 recipients, only 5 to 7 were seropositive at baseline.

The table came from immunoSEQ multiplex PCR; TCRdb's copy has only in-frame clones and leaves some out. The repertoire holds more than 90,000 clones, with 90% as singletons. In the case of this clone: Its antigen remains unidentified.

The specimen was peripheral blood, collected on day 0 of AZD1222 vaccination. This sequence joins TRBV5-4 and TRBJ2-1, with D maybe TRBD2 (5 bases). This receptor was taken from an adult in good health. CDR3 DNA: TGTGCCAGCAGCTCGGACTGGAATGAGCAGTTCTTC. Its protein product is CASSSDWNEQFF.